Listed here is a single T cell receptor (beta chain). What it binds is unknown. The data derive from a study of T cells expressing NK-cell markers. Study-level results: A range of roughly 1.0-8% of CD8+ T cells consisted of dominant NKG2C+ clonotypes in roughly 6 donors.

Beta-chain TCR cDNA was generated via 5'RACE template switching with UMIs. Using the 5' RACE reads, TCRdb records one entry per CDR3 protein without DNA. Its clone listing holds a few hundred thousand distinct CDR3 sequences. The CDR3 spans 15 residues. Looked up from germline, CDR1 is SGHRS and CDR2 is YFSETQ. Sequenced input: blood T cells: a sorted CD56 or NKG2C T cell subset, CD4+ or CD8+ T cells, or bulk PBMC T cells (not recorded which). This receptor was identified in a woman in her fifties or sixties in good health. The rearrangement joins TRBV5-1 to TRBJ2-7; without DNA, the TCRdb call of TRBD1 cannot be checked. CDR3: CASSTGQGMGLKLYF.